The rows below give T cell receptor beta chains drawn from one sample of a study of CXCR3-negative and CXCR3-positive naive CD8 T cells. TCRdb re-called the 5' RACE reads and shows each CDR3 protein once, DNA omitted. Here the sample table reports approximately 62,000 distinct CDR3 sequences. Sequenced material: naive CXCR3- CD8+ T cells from blood. The source of these receptors is a human donor in good health. Some clones in this sample may be carry-over from other donors' samples. CDR3s include the opening cysteine and the closing phenylalanine or tryptophan. Part of the rows lack a size; the others show once, few, many or a class for expanded clones.

clone_size j_call v_call cdr3_aa
. TRBJ2-1 TRBV25-1 CASSEFKGTGDYNEQFF
. TRBJ2-7 TRBV7-9 CASSFHSDSPYEQYF
. TRBJ1-1 TRBV5-6 CASSLAGGNTEAFF
. TRBJ1-1 TRBV7-2 CASSFGGAEAFF
. TRBJ2-7 TRBV7-9 CASSLPAWDRYYEQYF
. TRBJ1-1 TRBV28 CASSLPATRMTITEAFF
. TRBJ2-7 TRBV7-3 CASSLPTGVYEQYF
. TRBJ2-3 TRBV29-1 CSVDSAAADTQYF
. TRBJ2-1 TRBV29-1 CSVGGDYSRFF
. TRBJ1-1 TRBV13 CASSSGTPENENTEAFF
. TRBJ1-1 TRBV19 CASSPQPGTEAFF
. TRBJ2-2 TRBV6-2/TRBV6-3 CASSPGLADTGELFF
. TRBJ1-5 TRBV27 CASSWGVGQPQHF
. TRBJ2-7 TRBV10-3 CAISEMGPYEQYF
. TRBJ2-7 TRBV29-1 CSVHWGDEQYF
. TRBJ2-1 TRBV2 CASSWPTGGHEQFF
. TRBJ2-2 TRBV7-9 CASSLASPNTGELFF
. TRBJ2-6 TRBV7-6 CASSPLGTGANVLTF
. TRBJ2-7 TRBV7-6 CASTQGGTLHYEQYF
. TRBJ2-5 TRBV5-1 CASSLEVAGYQETQYF
. TRBJ1-5 TRBV19 CASSPGVGGNQPQHF
. TRBJ1-2 TRBV7-6 CASSSFPQGLDYGYTF
. TRBJ1-4 TRBV28 CASTPLGEEKKLFF
. TRBJ1-1 TRBV6-2/TRBV6-3 CASIQNAEAFF
. TRBJ2-3 TRBV18 CASSWGRGTDTQYF
. TRBJ2-2 TRBV6-2/TRBV6-3 CASSHPRTGRDGELFF
. TRBJ2-2 TRBV7-9 CASSREPGTGELFF
. TRBJ1-1 TRBV7-9 CASSSGGTEAFF
. TRBJ2-7 TRBV6-5 CASSYDRSYEQYF
. TRBJ2-3 TRBV7-9 CASSFWTPTDTQYF
. TRBJ1-5 TRBV12-5 CASGLKGQVNSNQPQHF
. TRBJ2-1 TRBV6-4 CASSDSTGGAANEQFF
. TRBJ2-5 TRBV7-8 CASSLRPQETQYF
. TRBJ1-2 TRBV7-3 CASSLTATGGVHNGYTF
. TRBJ2-7 TRBV6-5 CASSYSTSGWSYEQYF
. TRBJ1-3 TRBV6-6 CASSYPGSPIYF
. TRBJ2-1 TRBV21-1 CASSKGPRESSYNEQFF
. TRBJ2-7 TRBV5-1 CASSLLVGSEGHEQYF
. TRBJ2-5 TRBV28 CASSLTRLARETQYF
. TRBJ1-1 TRBV7-3 CASSPFGGGTEAFF
. TRBJ2-3 TRBV7-6 CACSLLTPLAEPSTDTQYF
. TRBJ2-3 TRBV5-4 CASSWVGKERGGKDTQYF
. TRBJ2-7 TRBV19 CASSPMGLAGDPYEQYF
. TRBJ1-1 TRBV7-3 CASSPFGGAGTEAFF
. TRBJ2-1 TRBV10-2 CARPGLACNEQFF
. TRBJ2-5 TRBV11-3 CASSPRTEEETQYF
large TRBJ2-3 TRBV19 CASSIGVDTQYF
. TRBJ2-1 TRBV7-6 CASSLDLPQSSYNEQFF
. TRBJ2-3 TRBV29-1 CSVEAWAEDTQYF
. TRBJ1-4 TRBV28 CASSLGRATNEKLFF
. TRBJ2-1 TRBV28 CASSLTMTTGTGYFNEQFF
. TRBJ2-7 TRBV20-1 CSARESTGRSSEQYF
. TRBJ2-1 TRBV7-9 CASSLGFVLGNEQFF
. TRBJ2-7 TRBV7-9 CASSPAGGRYEQYF
. TRBJ2-3 TRBV7-3 CASSFGGSDTQYF
. TRBJ2-5 TRBV7-9 CASTALFQGGRETQYF
. TRBJ2-3 TRBV27 CASSYGTPGIDTQYF
. TRBJ2-3 TRBV20-1 CSASAQGRRTDTQYF
. TRBJ2-5 TRBV27 CASSAQGWVETQYF